Presented here are 9 T cell receptor beta chains from one specimen sequenced in a study of Ad26.COV2.S vaccination and SARS-CoV-2 variants. Treatment defined: roughly 18 received Ad26.COV2.S at low or high dose, single or two shots; 5 received placebo; per-sample allocation not given. On day 63 after the first injection, vaccine and placebo recipients gave samples. The repertoire was sequenced with immunoSEQ multiplex PCR; TCRdb's copy has only in-frame clones and lacks some. The data hold around 450,000 clones, with roughly 89% observed a single time. The source was peripheral blood, collected in a trial of Ad26.COV2.S vaccine versus placebo. Receptors were obtained from a person between 18 and 60 years old who received the Ad26.COV2.S COVID-19 vaccine or a placebo.

The chain carries TRBV2 and TRBJ1-6; D is unresolved. The CDR3 runs to 16 residues. The germline V gene has CDR1 SNHLY and CDR2 FYNNEI. V lost 3 bases and J 0 bases, leaving 9 bases between the germline ends. CDR3 coding DNA: TGTGCCAGCAGTGATGGGGTTGGCTCCTATAATTCACCCCTCCACTTT. Translation: CASSDGVGSYNSPLHF. Full variable domain (rest looked up from reference TRBV2 and TRBJ1-6): EPEVTQTPSHQVTQMGQEVILRCVPISNHLYFYWYRQILGQKVEFLVSFYNNEISEKSEIFDDQFSVERPDGSNFTLKIRSTKLEDSAMYFCASSDGVGSYNSPLHFGNGTRLTVT.

This chain uses TRBV5-1 with TRBJ2-5; possible D gene TRBD1, 5 bases. Germline-derived CDR1 and CDR2 are SGHRS and YFSETQ. The CDR3 sequence is 15 residues long. V shed 7 bases and J shed 4 bases, with 20 bases lying between them. The DNA for the CDR3 is TGCGCCAGCGGCGGTACTCAGGGATTTGTAGAGACCCAGTACTTC. As protein: CASGGTQGFVETQYF.

The chain joins TRBV5-4 to TRBJ2-2, with a tentative D call TRBD2 (5 bases). Per the germline V gene, CDR1 is SGHNT and CDR2 is YYREEE (reference sequence). V was shortened by 2 bases and J by 4 bases, with 12 bases between the two germline ends. This CDR3 spans 15 amino acids. The CDR3 nucleotides read TGTGCCAGCAGCTTTCGAGGGAGAGCCACCGGGGAGCTGTTTTTT. Its translation: CASSFRGRATGELFF.

The table lists this clone with a count of one. The chain is built from TRBV6-1 and TRBJ1-1; no firm D call. The CDR3 is 15 amino acids. V was trimmed by 3 bases and J by 4 bases, leaving 15 bases between them. The germline gives CDR1 MNHNS, CDR2 SASEGT. The CDR3 is CASSDNKIVGTEAFF. CDR3 in DNA: TGTGCCAGCAGTGATAACAAAATTGTAGGCACTGAAGCTTTCTTT.

The genes are TRBV6-5 and TRBJ1-4; D may be TRBD1 (6 bases). The V end lost 6 bases, the J end lost 5 bases, and 10 bases lay between the germline ends. Germline V CDR1 and CDR2: MNHEY, SVGAGI. The CDR3 runs to 13 residues. In DNA, the CDR3 is TGTGCCAGCAGGCGGCAGGGGAATGAAAAACTGTTTTTT. Amino acid sequence: CASRRQGNEKLFF.

The genes are TRBV4-3 and TRBJ2-4, with D perhaps matching TRBD2 (5 bases). From germline, CDR1 is LGHNA and CDR2 YSLEER. This CDR3 is 13 amino acids long. V lost 0 bases and J lost 13, with 13 bases in between. The CDR3 region is CASSQDLEEVQYF. In DNA, the CDR3 is TGCGCCAGCAGCCAAGATCTCGAGGAGGTCCAGTACTTC.

The chain recombines TRBV15 with TRBJ1-3; no reliable D call. V lost 0 bases and J 0 bases, leaving 6 bases between the germline ends. The CDR3 has 15 residues. The germline V gene encodes CDR1 LNHNV and CDR2 YYDKDF (reference sequence). For the CDR3, the DNA is TGTGCCACCAGCAGAGATAGGGCCTCTGGAAACACCATATATTTT. It encodes CATSRDRASGNTIYF.

The V and J genes are TRBV28 and TRBJ1-1; D not certain. Trimming removed 6 bases at V and 1 base at J, with 9 bases between. CDR1 is MDHEN, CDR2 SYDVKM, per germline. This CDR3 contains 13 residues. The CDR3 region is CASRSGSNTEAFF. CDR3 nucleotides: TGTGCCAGCAGATCCGGGTCGAACACTGAAGCTTTCTTT.

CDR3: CASLPRVGYGYTF. CDR3 nucleotides: TGTGCCAGCCTCCCCCGGGTCGGCTATGGCTACACCTTC. The chain couples TRBV27 to TRBJ1-2; D gene uncertain. This CDR3 is 13 amino acids long. In germline, CDR1 is MNHEY, CDR2 SMNVEV (reference sequence). V lost 8 bases and J 4 bases, leaving 14 bases between the germline ends.